Listed below are T cell receptor beta chains from one sample, sequenced in a study of blood T cell repertoires in COVID-19. Profiling relied on immunoSEQ multiplex PCR, and the TCRdb table lists in-frame clones only, not all of them. The sample records around 50,000 clones, roughly 82% being singletons. Sequenced: peripheral blood. The receptors stem from a human donor in a cohort sampled during active COVID-19. The CDR3 runs from the conserved cysteine through the conserved F or W. The D gene is left open where the match is weak. Clone size, where shown, is once, few, many, or a class for clones that have expanded.

len,abundance,j_gene,v_gene,d_gene,CDR3aa,CDR3nt
17,-,TRBJ1-1,TRBV11-2,-,CASSRRRPGTLNTEAFF,TGTGCCAGCAGCCGGCGGAGACCAGGGACACTGAACACTGAAGCTTTCTTT
15,-,TRBJ2-7,TRBV7-2,-,CASSLAPSGPTGQYF,TGTGCCAGCAGCTTAGCTCCGTCAGGGCCTACGGGGCAGTACTTC
16,-,TRBJ1-5,TRBV5-1,TRBD1,CASSLSPGQEGQPQHF,TGCGCCAGCAGCCTTAGTCCCGGACAGGAGGGTCAGCCCCAGCATTTT
12,-,TRBJ2-2,TRBV19,-,CASNWASGELFF,TGTGCCAGTAATTGGGCGTCCGGGGAGCTGTTTTTT
14,-,TRBJ2-7,TRBV5-1,TRBD2,CASSLNGGAGEQYF,TGCGCCAGCAGCTTGAACGGGGGGGCCGGCGAGCAGTACTTC
17,-,TRBJ2-2,TRBV27,TRBD2,CASSPDWGGRNTGELFF,TGTGCCAGCAGTCCCGATTGGGGCGGGAGGAACACCGGGGAGCTGTTTTTT
14,-,TRBJ1-4,TRBV27,-,CATTQRDTDEKLFF,TGTGCCACCACCCAACGGGACACGGATGAAAAACTGTTTTTT
14,once,TRBJ2-2,TRBV7-2,-,CASSLARFTGELFF,TGTGCCAGCAGCTTAGCGCGGTTCACCGGGGAGCTGTTTTTT
13,many,TRBJ2-7,TRBV2,-,CASSVSPGYEQYF,TGTGCCAGCAGTGTTTCCCCGGGCTACGAGCAGTACTTC
14,-,TRBJ1-2,TRBV27,-,CASSPWGGGDGYTF,TGTGCCAGCAGTCCTTGGGGAGGGGGAGATGGCTACACCTTC
15,-,TRBJ2-1,TRBV19,TRBD1,CASNTGTGRSNEQFF,TGTGCCAGTAACACCGGGACAGGTCGCTCCAATGAGCAGTTCTTC
14,once,TRBJ2-7,TRBV27,-,CASSFVNTGYEQYF,TGTGCCAGCAGTTTTGTGAATACGGGCTACGAGCAGTACTTC
14,-,TRBJ1-2,TRBV9,-,CASSVGQTGYGYTF,TGTGCCAGCAGCGTAGGACAGACTGGCTATGGCTACACCTTC
20,few,TRBJ2-4,TRBV19,TRBD1,CASSRAVPGDRGAAKNIQYF,TGTGCCAGTAGTCGCGCCGTTCCGGGGGACAGGGGGGCGGCCAAAAACATTCAGTACTTC
15,-,TRBJ1-2,TRBV15,TRBD1,CATSRDRGQDYGYTF,TGTGCCACCAGCAGAGATCGGGGACAGGACTATGGCTACACCTTC
16,-,TRBJ1-1,TRBV19,TRBD1,CASSIGGGRGLTEAFF,TGTGCCAGTAGTATAGGGGGCGGCAGGGGGCTAACTGAAGCTTTCTTT
18,once,TRBJ2-2,TRBV2,TRBD1,CASSEGQGKLFLGGELFF,TGTGCCAGCAGTGAAGGACAGGGGAAACTTTTTTTGGGCGGGGAGCTGTTTTTT
15,-,TRBJ2-3,TRBV24-1,-,CATDPRGARTDTQYF,TGTGCCACGGATCCTCGGGGGGCCCGCACAGATACGCAGTATTTT
15,-,TRBJ1-2,TRBV12-5,-,CASGFLGEGGYGYTF,TGTGCTAGTGGTTTTTTGGGGGAGGGGGGATATGGCTACACCTTC
16,-,TRBJ2-3,TRBV5-6,TRBD2,CASSLRGTSGRDTQYF,TGTGCCAGCAGCTTGCGAGGGACTAGCGGGAGGGATACGCAGTATTTT
16,-,TRBJ2-1,TRBV18,TRBD1,CASSPSGQGTYNEQFF,TGTGCCAGCTCACCTTCGGGACAGGGGACCTACAATGAGCAGTTCTTC
13,-,TRBJ2-1,TRBV7-3,TRBD2,CASSQNAGGEQFF,TGTGCCAGCAGCCAAAATGCGGGGGGAGAGCAGTTCTTC
14,few,TRBJ2-1,TRBV5-4,TRBD2,CASSERGVYNEQFF,TGTGCCAGCAGCGAGCGGGGGGTTTACAATGAGCAGTTCTTC
15,-,TRBJ2-1,TRBV27,TRBD1,CASRGTGTGSGEQFF,TGTGCCAGCAGAGGAACCGGGACAGGGTCGGGTGAGCAGTTCTTC
16,-,TRBJ1-2,TRBV3-1/TRBV3-2,-,CASSQEGSLGGYGYTF,TGTGCCAGCAGCCAAGAGGGTTCCCTCGGAGGCTATGGCTACACCTTC
16,-,TRBJ2-7,TRBV11-2,TRBD1,CASSPTGWDRAYEQYF,TGTGCCAGCAGCCCCACGGGTTGGGACAGGGCCTACGAGCAGTACTTC
14,-,TRBJ1-1,TRBV3-1/TRBV3-2,-,CASRPQGRGTEAFF,TGTGCCAGCAGACCCCAGGGTAGAGGCACTGAAGCTTTCTTT
16,-,TRBJ2-2,TRBV5-1,TRBD2,CASSLILAELTGELFF,TGCGCCAGCAGCTTGATACTAGCGGAGCTCACCGGGGAGCTGTTTTTT
16,-,TRBJ1-1,TRBV6-1,TRBD1,CASSEFPGTVNTEAFF,TGTGCCAGCAGTGAGTTCCCCGGGACAGTAAACACTGAAGCTTTCTTT
14,many,TRBJ2-5,TRBV6-1,-,CASSEVSKAETQYF,TGTGCCAGCAGTGAAGTGAGCAAAGCAGAGACCCAGTACTTC
16,-,TRBJ2-5,TRBV5-4,TRBD2,CASSSPTSGRGETQYF,TGTGCCAGCAGCTCACCTACTAGCGGGAGAGGGGAGACCCAGTACTTC
17,few,TRBJ2-1,TRBV6-6,-,CASGLSGTRDYYNEQFF,TGTGCCAGCGGTCTTTCTGGGACTCGCGATTACTACAATGAGCAGTTCTTC
14,-,TRBJ1-2,TRBV7-2,-,CASSLVSGDYGYTF,TGTGCCAGCAGCTTAGTGTCAGGGGACTATGGCTACACCTTC
14,-,TRBJ2-3,TRBV6-5,TRBD1,CASNTGGATDTQYF,TGTGCCAGCAATACAGGGGGCGCGACAGATACGCAGTATTTT
16,-,TRBJ2-3,TRBV7-8,TRBD2,CASSRTSGGATDTQYF,TGTGCCAGCAGCCGCACTAGCGGGGGGGCCACAGATACGCAGTATTTT
15,-,TRBJ2-1,TRBV9,TRBD2,CASSPGTSFGDEQFF,TGTGCCAGCAGTCCGGGGACTAGCTTTGGGGATGAGCAGTTCTTC
13,-,TRBJ1-2,TRBV30,TRBD1,CAWSRDRGYGYTF,TGTGCCTGGAGCCGGGACAGGGGCTATGGCTACACCTTC
15,-,TRBJ2-1,TRBV4-3,-,CASSQGQAYYNEQFF,TGCGCCAGCAGCCAAGGGCAGGCCTATTACAATGAGCAGTTCTTC
15,-,TRBJ1-2,TRBV3-1/TRBV3-2,-,CASSQDRGRDYGYTF,TGTGCCAGCAGCCAAGATCGGGGTAGGGATTATGGCTACACCTTC
15,-,TRBJ1-1,TRBV3-1/TRBV3-2,-,CASSDTGTGNTEAFF,TGTGCCAGCAGCGATACAGGGACGGGAAACACTGAAGCTTTCTTT
14,once,TRBJ2-7,TRBV7-2,TRBD1,CASSQQGDRKEQYF,TGTGCCAGCAGTCAACAGGGGGATCGTAAGGAGCAGTACTTC
14,-,TRBJ2-7,TRBV9,TRBD2,CASSVGDYSYEQYF,TGTGCCAGCAGCGTAGGGGACTATTCCTACGAGCAGTACTTC
16,-,TRBJ2-1,TRBV2,TRBD2,CASSVNSGSSYNEQFF,TGTGCCAGCAGTGTAAATAGCGGGAGCTCCTACAATGAGCAGTTCTTC
14,-,TRBJ2-3,TRBV7-9,TRBD2,CASSSGTSADTQYF,TGTGCCAGCAGCTCCGGGACTAGCGCCGATACGCAGTATTTT
15,-,TRBJ1-1,TRBV5-1,TRBD1,CASSLALAGGTEAFF,TGCGCCAGCAGCTTGGCCCTAGCAGGGGGCACTGAAGCTTTCTTT
12,-,TRBJ2-7,TRBV18,-,CASSPTGPEQYF,TGTGCCAGCTCACCTACAGGGCCCGAGCAGTACTTC
16,-,TRBJ2-3,TRBV18,-,CASSDELGTFTDTQYF,TGTGCCAGCTCAGACGAACTAGGTACCTTCACAGATACGCAGTATTTT
11,-,TRBJ2-1,TRBV19,-,CATARSGEQFF,TGTGCCACCGCTAGGAGCGGTGAGCAGTTCTTC
14,once,TRBJ1-2,TRBV6-1,-,CASSEGGLNYGYTF,TGTGCCAGCAGTGAAGGGGGACTGAACTATGGCTACACCTTC
14,-,TRBJ1-1,TRBV2,-,CASSDRVLNTEAFF,TGTGCCAGCAGTGACAGGGTTCTGAACACTGAAGCTTTCTTT
14,once,TRBJ1-6,TRBV11-2,-,CASSLARRQSPLHF,TGTGCCAGCAGCTTAGCCAGGCGCCAGTCACCCCTCCACTTT